The TCR beta chain described here comes from a study of vaccination and CD4 T cells after COVID-19. Regarding the study as a whole: A median of around 86% of reactive clones, in convalescent patients, became evident only post-vaccination.

Details on this clonotype: Its target is not known.

Sequencing of the DNA from cultured CD4+ T cells was carried out with the Oncomine TCR Beta short-read assay. From CD4+ T cells that had been cultured, genomic DNA was extracted. TCRdb re-analysed the PCR reads in MiXCR, keeping a single row per CDR3 protein. Here the sample spans under 25,000 distinct CDR3 sequences, 44% being singletons. Stated treatment: approximately nine-day PBMC culture with coronavirus spike peptide pools or control peptides (ViraFEST assay). Under the ViraFEST approach, antigen-specific T cells were expanded with peptide pools and TCRs subsequently sequenced. Recorded positive PCR dates fall between March and December 2020, preceding US Alpha, Beta and Delta variants. The CDR3 covers 14 residues. V lost 0 bases and J 3 bases, leaving 10 bases between the germline ends. CDR1 and CDR2 (germline): SGDLS, YYNGEE.

This chain joins TRBV9 and TRBJ2-7; no definite D call. The sequences come from CD4+ T cells from blood, cultured in vitro, collected before SARS-CoV-2 vaccination. This receptor was obtained from a human donor who had recovered from COVID-19. Written as DNA, the CDR3 is TGTGCCAGCAGCGTAGGGGTGGAAGACTACGAGCAGTACTTC. Translating it yields CASSVGVEDYEQYF.